This T cell receptor beta chain was sequenced for a study of blood T cell repertoires in COVID-19. As for the study in general: Researchers got acute and convalescent COVID-19 samples from the United States, Italy and Spain. Sources were T cells, B-cell-depleted T cells, or PBMCs; the material itself was cDNA or gDNA.

This clone appeared a single time. Per the original methods: Nucleated cell number was recorded as an estimate derived from reference gene primer amplification. Sequencing was performed with immunoSEQ multiplex PCR; in TCRdb, only in-frame clones are kept and a portion is missing. The DNA was the basis for D and trimming; V, J and clone size are from that table. The top ten hold roughly 4.2% of the sample, which has under 350,000 clones, 80% to 90% seen once. The germline CDR1 and CDR2 sequences are ENHRY and SYGVKD. The CDR3 consists of 16 residues. The germline V and J ends were trimmed by 7 bases and 1 base, with 16 bases remaining between them.

This sequence was found in a woman between 40 and 50 years old with acute COVID-19. This rearrangement joins TRBV10-3 to TRBJ2-2, with D perhaps matching TRBD2 (6 bases). The source material was PBMCs or T cells enriched from blood (not recorded which). The CDR3 is CAIKEGQTKNTGELFF. The CDR3 DNA reads as TGTGCCATCAAGGAGGGGCAGACTAAGAACACCGGGGAGCTGTTTTTT.